This TCR beta chain derives from a study of T cells in localized non-small cell lung cancer. Study observations and caveats: Longer overall survival was associated with a higher density of T cells in the blood. Paired adjacent lung recovered a median roughly 60 of the top 100 tumor clones. Uninvolved neighboring lung showed the greatest T cell clonality, exceeding tumor. Because only a single region of the tumor was sequenced, heterogeneity remains possible.

This clone was picked up a small number of times. Its antigen remains unidentified. Libraries were prepared by immunoSEQ multiplex PCR; TCRdb keeps only in-frame clonotypes and omits some of them. The table lists about a thousand clones, 25% to 30% of them singletons, with around a third in the top ten. Sequenced here: normal lung tissue next to the tumor, sampled before any cancer treatment. The sequence was collected from a woman aged 40-69 years with stage III lung adenocarcinoma.

DNA for the CDR3: TGTGCCACCAGCGTGCGGGGCGGGGGAGACCCTCAGCCCCAGCATTTT. Protein: CATSVRGGGDPQPQHF. This sequence joins TRBV15 and TRBJ1-5, with D perhaps matching TRBD1 (5 bases). Germline values: CDR1 LNHNV, CDR2 YYDKDF (reference sequence). There are 16 residues in the CDR3. With 5 bases removed from V and 6 bases from J, the gap between germline ends came to 20 bases.